What follows are 13 T cell receptor beta chains derived from one specimen sequenced in a study of cytomegalovirus exposure and HLA in healthy donors. Amplification used 60 Vbeta primers and 13 Jbeta primers. Data came from immunoSEQ multiplex PCR; TCRdb stores just in-frame clones and leaves some out. The table records under 150,000 clones, just over 70% of them present only once. The sequenced material came from PBMCs. The receptors originated from a woman aged 60-75 years in good health and CMV-seropositive.

The rearrangement joins TRBV7-8 to TRBJ1-6; possibly TRBD1 for D (5 bases). Germline CDR1 reads SGHVS; CDR2 reads FQNEAQ. V gave up 5 bases and J gave up 8 bases, with 22 bases separating them. The CDR3 loop spans 17 amino acids. CDR3 region: CASSKGVVGGNHSPLHF. CDR3 DNA sequence: TGTGCCAGCAGCAAAGGGGTAGTCGGTGGGAATCATTCACCCCTCCACTTT.

The chain uses TRBV4-1 and TRBJ1-1; maybe TRBD1 (6 bases). This CDR3 is 15 amino acids long. Trimming took 3 bases from V and 0 from J, leaving 11 bases between them. Germline CDR1 and CDR2: MGHRA and YSYEKL. CDR3 DNA sequence: TGCGCCAGCAGCCACGGACAGACTATGAACACTGAAGCTTTCTTT. It yields the protein CASSHGQTMNTEAFF.

The chain uses TRBV27 and TRBJ2-2; TRBD2 agrees at 8 bases. J gave up 6 bases and V 5 bases, and 8 bases lay outside the gene matches. This CDR3 is built from 15 residues. Germline V CDR1 and CDR2: MNHEY, SMNVEV (reference sequence). The CDR3, as DNA: TGTGCCAGCAGTCACGGGACTAGTATCGCCGGGGAGCTGTTTTTT. Translating gives CASSHGTSIAGELFF.

The chain couples TRBV12-5 to TRBJ1-2; D is unclear. Germline CDR1 reads LGHNT; CDR2 reads FRNRAP. CDR3 length equals 13 residues. Trimming removed 6 bases at V and 4 bases at J, with 12 bases between. CDR3 DNA: TGTGCTAGTGGCCCAGCGAGGATCTATGGCTACACCTTC. This encodes CASGPARIYGYTF.

A few counts support this clone. This chain links TRBV4-1 with TRBJ1-4, with unresolved D. Between the trimmed V and J ends, which lost 4 bases and 5 bases, there was a span of 17 bases. The CDR3 is 16 residues long. In germline, CDR1 is MGHRA, CDR2 YSYEKL. CDR3 in DNA: TGCGCCAGCAGCCCCCAGGCCCCGACAAGAAATGAAAAACTGTTTTTT. Residues: CASSPQAPTRNEKLFF.

This chain connects TRBV5-6 to TRBJ1-4, with D uncertain. CDR3 length: 14 residues. Germline loops: CDR1 SGHDT, CDR2 YYEEEE. Trimming shortened V by 3 bases and J by 0 bases, and 6 bases separated the two germline ends. This CDR3 reads CASSYGATNEKLFF. CDR3 coding DNA: TGTGCCAGCAGCTACGGTGCAACTAATGAAAAACTGTTTTTT.

The chain has TRBV7-8 and TRBJ2-2; 7 nucleotides align to TRBD2. The CDR3 length is 16 residues. The V and J ends lost 6 bases and 8 bases, in that order; junction bases with no gene match: 15. Germline loops: CDR1 SGHVS, CDR2 FQNEAQ. CDR3: CASRGGSRGITGELFF. For the CDR3, the DNA is TGTGCCAGCAGGGGGGGGTCGCGGGGGATAACAGGGGAGCTGTTTTTT.

This clone has a handful of counts. The rearrangement uses TRBV13 and TRBJ2-6; no clear D. The CDR3 is 15 amino acids. With 5 bases removed from V and 3 bases from J, the gap between germline ends came to 11 bases. Germline assignment: CDR1 PRHDT and CDR2 FYEKMQ (reference sequence). The CDR3 DNA sequence: TGTGCCAGCAGCCCCTCGGAGCTTGGGGCCAACGTCCTGACTTTC. Protein sequence: CASSPSELGANVLTF.

This clone was found a few times. This chain links TRBV5-1 with TRBJ2-1, with D tentatively TRBD2 (5 bases). Per the germline V gene, CDR1 is SGHRS and CDR2 is YFSETQ. V lost 0 bases to trimming and J lost 7 bases, with 26 bases between them. This CDR3 has 19 amino acids. The DNA of the CDR3 is TGCGCCAGCAGCTTGGGTTCCGGGTTCGTTGCCCTTCGAGGGAATGAGCAGTTCTTC. This codes for CASSLGSGFVALRGNEQFF.

As for this clone: Additional DNA sequences in this sample encode the identical CDR3. The chain joins TRBV18 to TRBJ1-2, with TRBD1 matching over 7 bases. V was clipped by 1 base and J by 5 bases; unmatched bases: 1. The CDR3 consists of 13 residues. CDR1 KGHSH and CDR2 LQKENI come from the germline V gene. For the CDR3, the DNA is TGTGCCAGCTCACCACAGGGGGCATATGGCTACACCTTC. Translated, it gives CASSPQGAYGYTF. Together with reference TRBV18 and TRBJ1-2, the CDR3 gives the full variable domain: NAGVMQNPRHLVRRRGQEARLRCSPMKGHSHVYWYRQLPEEGLKFMVYLQKENIIDESGMPKERFSAEFPKEGPSILRIQQVVRGDSAAYFCASSPQGAYGYTFGSGTRLTVV.

The gene calls are TRBV6-5 and TRBJ2-2; the match to TRBD1 covers 7 bases. Germline V lookup: CDR1 MNHEY, CDR2 SVGAGI. The CDR3 contains 16 residues. J lost 0 bases, V lost 2 bases, and 3 bases had no gene match. The CDR3 protein is CASSYPGTANTGELFF. CDR3 coding DNA: TGTGCCAGCAGTTACCCAGGGACAGCGAACACCGGGGAGCTGTTTTTT.

The chain carries TRBV7-2 and TRBJ2-1; 8 nucleotides align to TRBD2. CDR1 is SGHTA and CDR2 is FQGNSA in the germline V gene. The J segment lost 6 bases and the V segment lost 1 base, leaving 5 bases of the junction unmatched. CDR3 length equals 15 residues. CDR3 residues: CASSLGSGGRNEQFF. CDR3 bases: TGTGCCAGCAGCTTAGGAAGCGGGGGCCGCAATGAGCAGTTCTTC.

The rearrangement uses TRBV5-1 and TRBJ1-2; no definite D call. Germline CDR1 and CDR2: SGHRS and YFSETQ. Trimming took 0 bases from V and 4 from J, leaving 13 bases between them. This CDR3 has 15 amino acids. The CDR3 reads CASSLDGRRSYGYTF. CDR3 DNA sequence: TGCGCCAGCAGCTTGGACGGCCGGAGGAGCTATGGCTACACCTTC.